The 13 T cell receptor beta chains below were found in one sample sequenced in a study of identical twins. MiXCR, applied by TCRdb to the 5' RACE reads, yields one record per CDR3 protein. The sample yields roughly 570,000 distinct CDR3 sequences, 9.6% seen once. These data also featured in a second study, about yellow fever vaccine responses in identical twins.

Source material: PBMCs. These receptors were taken from a woman aged 18 to 35 in good health.

This clonotype was detected ten times or more. The V call is TRBV10-3, the J call TRBJ2-7; 8 bases map to TRBD1. This CDR3 is 14 amino acids long. The germline V gene has CDR1 ENHRY and CDR2 SYGVKD. The ends lost 5 bases at V and 2 bases at J; junction bases unmatched: 5. The CDR3, as DNA: TGTGCCATCAGTCACAGGGGGACGGCCTACGAGCAGTACTTC. Translated, it gives CAISHRGTAYEQYF.

About this clonotype itself: At one end, the junction sequence differs from germline, possibly due to a read error. CDR3 in DNA: TGTGCCACCAGGGGGACAGCCAACTCCTACGAGCAGCACTTC. Its translation: CATRGTANSYEQHF. The rearrangement uses TRBV15 and TRBJ2-7; 7 bases align to TRBD1. Germline-derived CDR1 and CDR2 are LNHNV and YYDKDF (reference sequence). The CDR3 runs to 14 residues. The full variable domain, with the rest looked up from reference TRBV15 and TRBJ2-7, is DAMVIQNPRYQVTQFGKPVTLSCSQTLNHNVMYWYQQKSSQAPKLLFHYYDKDFNNEADTPDNFQSRRPNTSFCFLDIRSPGLGDTAMYLCATRGTANSYEQHFGPGTRLTVT.

This clonotype showed up just a few times. The rearrangement links TRBV12-3 or TRBV12-4 to TRBJ1-5, with TRBD1 matching 10 bases. V lost 5 bases, J lost 3 bases, and 7 bases stayed unmatched. The CDR3 totals 16 residues. In DNA form, the CDR3 reads TGTGCCAGCAGTGTACGGACAGGGGGTATCAATCAGCCCCAGCATTTT. This codes for CASSVRTGGINQPQHF.

The rearrangement uses TRBV15 and TRBJ2-3, with a weak D call TRBD1 (7 bases). V shed 10 bases and J shed 3 bases, with 26 bases lying between them. Germline V CDR1 and CDR2: LNHNV, YYDKDF (reference sequence). This CDR3 has 17 amino acids. CDR3 amino acids: CANAKEMWAGGTDTQYF. The CDR3 DNA reads TGTGCCAACGCAAAGGAAATGTGGGCAGGGGGGACAGATACGCAGTATTTT.

CDR3 sequence reads: CASSLSGSGGAGEQYF. CDR3 nucleotide sequence: TGTGCCAGCAGCTTATCAGGGAGCGGGGGGGCGGGCGAGCAGTACTTC. The chain carries TRBV11-2 and TRBJ2-7, with 10 positions matching TRBD2. Trimming took 2 bases from V and 6 from J; bases not matched to a gene: 10. The CDR3 is made up of 16 amino acids. Germline assignment: CDR1 SGHAT and CDR2 FQNNGV. Full variable domain (remainder filled in from reference TRBV11-2 and TRBJ2-7): EAGVAQSPRYKIIEKRQSVAFWCNPISGHATLYWYQQILGQGPKLLIQFQNNGVVDDSQLPKDRFSAERLKGVDSTLKIQPAKLEDSAVYLCASSLSGSGGAGEQYFGPGTRLTVT.

This clonotype was seen a handful of times. The chain uses TRBV3-2 and TRBJ2-1; the DNA was not used to check the table's D call, TRBD2. TRBV3-2 is designated a pseudogene. The CDR3 is 17 amino acids. This CDR3 reads CASSPAATSGSYNEQFF. The CDR3 nucleotides read TGTGCCAGCAGCCCGGCGGCGACTAGCGGGTCCTACAATGAGCAGTTCTTC.

This clonotype has a handful of counts. The J gene is TRBJ2-1, the V gene TRBV5-5, with D possibly TRBD2 on 6 matching bases. The CDR3 extends over 15 amino acids. The ends were cut back, 4 bases at V and 4 bases at J, with 15 bases in the middle. The germline CDR1 and CDR2 sequences are SGHKS and YYEKEE (reference sequence). The CDR3 loop reads CASSGAARGYNEQFF. The CDR3 region has the DNA TGTGCCAGCAGCGGGGCTGCTCGGGGGTACAATGAGCAGTTCTTC.

This chain uses TRBV24-1 with TRBJ2-3, with TRBD1 matching over 9 bases. Trimming cost V 2 bases and J 10 bases; bases outside gene matches: 12. This CDR3 is built from 16 residues. Germline V gene lookup returns CDR1 KGHDR and CDR2 SFDVKD. Written as DNA, the CDR3 is TGTGCCACCAGTGATTCCCCGGGACAGGGAGGCAGAGCGCAGTATTTT. This encodes CATSDSPGQGGRAQYF.

In this sample, this clonotype turned up a few times. The chain uses TRBV7-3 and TRBJ1-1; unclear D gene. The CDR3 contains 13 residues. The germline V gene has CDR1 SGHTA and CDR2 FQGTGA. Between the trimmed V and J ends, which lost 1 base and 5 bases, there was a span of 8 bases. The CDR3, as DNA: TGTGCCAGCAGCTTAATGCCGGGGACTGAAGCTTTCTTT. It specifies CASSLMPGTEAFF. Full variable domain (missing parts from reference TRBV7-3 and TRBJ1-1): GAGVSQTPSNKVTEKGKYVELRCDPISGHTALYWYRQSLGQGPEFLIYFQGTGAADDSGLPNDRFFAVRPEGSVSTLKIQRTERGDSAVYLCASSLMPGTEAFFGQGTRLTVV.

This rearrangement joins TRBV12-3 or TRBV12-4 to TRBJ2-2; 10 nucleotides line up with TRBD2. The CDR3 contains 16 residues. J lost 5 bases, V lost 4 bases, and 7 bases had no gene match. The CDR3 coding sequence is TGTGCCAGCAGTTCCCTTCGAGCGGGGGGGACCGGGGAGCTGTTTTTT. Its translation is CASSSLRAGGTGELFF.

This clonotype was counted only a few times. V gene TRBV5-1 combines with J gene TRBJ2-1, with TRBD2 as a possible D gene (6 bases). In germline, CDR1 is SGHRS, CDR2 YFSETQ. V was shortened by 4 bases and J by 0 bases, with 11 bases between the two germline ends. This CDR3 is built from 15 residues. CDR3 protein: CASSPGDVSYNEQFF. The CDR3 DNA sequence: TGCGCCAGCAGCCCGGGGGACGTCTCCTACAATGAGCAGTTCTTC.

J is TRBJ2-4 and V is TRBV12-3 or TRBV12-4, with 8 bases that match TRBD1. The CDR3 spans 19 residues. V dropped 11 bases and J dropped 0; count of bases not matched to a gene: 21. The CDR3 bases are TGTGCCCTCAGTTCAAGGCCGGGACAGGTCCCAATAGCCAAAAACATTCAGTACTTC. Translating gives CALSSRPGQVPIAKNIQYF.

This clonotype was detected many times. This chain connects TRBV29-1 to TRBJ1-5, with D perhaps TRBD1 (6 bases). The CDR3 extends over 15 amino acids. Germline V gene lookup returns CDR1 SQVTM and CDR2 ANQGSEA. V was shortened by 4 bases and J by 3 bases, with 16 bases between the two germline ends. CDR3 nucleotide sequence: TGCAGCGTTGCAAGGGGGGCCGGGGCCAATCAGCCCCAGCATTTT. Its translation: CSVARGAGANQPQHF.